This T cell receptor (beta chain) was profiled in a study of blood T cell repertoires in COVID-19. Overall study context: Sample material is recorded as cDNA or gDNA derived from T cells, B-cell-depleted T cells, or PBMCs.

Germline assignment: CDR1 MNHNS and CDR2 SASEGT. V was clipped by 2 bases and J by 1 base, with 12 bases between them. The CDR3 covers 16 residues. Only in-frame clones appear in the TCRdb table, and some are missing; sequencing was by immunoSEQ multiplex PCR. The table has about 130,000 clones, roughly 87% seen once. Sequencing used PBMCs or T cells enriched from blood (not recorded which). The source is a man aged 25 to 40 who had recovered from COVID-19. The rearrangement joins TRBV6-1 to TRBJ1-5, with unresolved D. CDR3 nucleotides: TGTGCCAGCAGTGAACGACGAGGAGGCAGCAATCAGCCCCAGCATTTT. As protein: CASSERRGGSNQPQHF.